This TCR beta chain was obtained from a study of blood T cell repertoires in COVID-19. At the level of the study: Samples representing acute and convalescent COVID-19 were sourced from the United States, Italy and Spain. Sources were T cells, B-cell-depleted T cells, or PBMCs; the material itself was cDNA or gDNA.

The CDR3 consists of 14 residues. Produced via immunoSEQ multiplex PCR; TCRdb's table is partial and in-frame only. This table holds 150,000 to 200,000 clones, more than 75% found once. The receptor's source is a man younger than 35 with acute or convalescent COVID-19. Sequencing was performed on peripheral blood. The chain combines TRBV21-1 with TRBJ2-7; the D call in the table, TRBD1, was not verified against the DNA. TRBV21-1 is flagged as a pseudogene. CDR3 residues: CASSHEDRDHEQYF. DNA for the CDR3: TGTGCCAGCAGCCACGAGGACAGGGACCACGAGCAGTACTTC.